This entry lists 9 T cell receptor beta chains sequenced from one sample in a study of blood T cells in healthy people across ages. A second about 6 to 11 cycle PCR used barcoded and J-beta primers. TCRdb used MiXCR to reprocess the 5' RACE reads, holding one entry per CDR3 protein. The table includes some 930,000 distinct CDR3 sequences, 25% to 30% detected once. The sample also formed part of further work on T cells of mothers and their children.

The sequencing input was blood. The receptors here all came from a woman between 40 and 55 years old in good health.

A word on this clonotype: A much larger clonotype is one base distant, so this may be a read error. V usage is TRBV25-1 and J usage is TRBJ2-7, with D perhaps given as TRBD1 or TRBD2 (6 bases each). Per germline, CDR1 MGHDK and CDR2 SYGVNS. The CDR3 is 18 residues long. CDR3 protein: CASSVRGGGSLSSYKQYF. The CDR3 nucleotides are TGTGCCAGCAGTGTCAGGGGCGGAGGGTCATTAAGCTCCTACAAGCAGTACTTC.

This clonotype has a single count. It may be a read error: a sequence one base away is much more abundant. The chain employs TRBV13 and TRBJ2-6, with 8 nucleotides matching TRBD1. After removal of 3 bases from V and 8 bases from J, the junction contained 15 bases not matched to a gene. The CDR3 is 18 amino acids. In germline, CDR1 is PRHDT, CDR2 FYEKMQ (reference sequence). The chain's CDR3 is CASSFRGRGLKGTNVLTF. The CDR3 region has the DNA TGTGCCAGCAGCTTCCGCGGCAGGGGGCTGAAAGGGACCAACGTCCTGACTTTC.

CDR3: CASSRDTDLNEAFF. Written as DNA, the CDR3 is TGCGCCAGCAGTCGGGATACGGACCTGAATGAAGCTTTCTTT. The chain is built from TRBV5-1 and TRBJ1-1; no firm D call. Looked up from germline, CDR1 is SGHRS and CDR2 is YFSETQ. Trimming shortened V by 5 bases and J by 7 bases, and 18 bases separated the two germline ends. The CDR3 consists of 14 residues.

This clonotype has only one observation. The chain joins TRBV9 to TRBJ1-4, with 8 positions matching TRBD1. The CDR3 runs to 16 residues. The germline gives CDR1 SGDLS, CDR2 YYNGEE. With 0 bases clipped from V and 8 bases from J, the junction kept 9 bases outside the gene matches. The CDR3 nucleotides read TGTGCCAGCAGCGTAGCTGAGACAGGGGTGGAGGAAAAACTGTTTTTT. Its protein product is CASSVAETGVEEKLFF. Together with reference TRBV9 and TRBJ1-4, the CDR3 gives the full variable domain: DSGVTQTPKHLITATGQRVTLRCSPRSGDLSVYWYQQSLDQGLQFLIQYYNGEERAKGNILERFSAQQFPDLHSELNLSSLELGDSALYFCASSVAETGVEEKLFFGSGTQLSVL.

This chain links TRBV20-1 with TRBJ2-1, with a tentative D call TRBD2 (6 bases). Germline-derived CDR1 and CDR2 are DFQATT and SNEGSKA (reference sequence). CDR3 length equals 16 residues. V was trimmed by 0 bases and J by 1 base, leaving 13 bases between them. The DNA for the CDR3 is TGCAGTGCTAGAGATGTCGGGGGAGAGTCCTACAATGAGCAGTTCTTC. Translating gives CSARDVGGESYNEQFF.

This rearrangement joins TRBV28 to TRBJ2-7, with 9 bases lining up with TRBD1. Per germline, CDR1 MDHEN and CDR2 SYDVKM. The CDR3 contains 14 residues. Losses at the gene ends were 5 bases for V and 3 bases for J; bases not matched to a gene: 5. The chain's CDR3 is CASSHRTGDYEQYF. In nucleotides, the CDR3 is TGTGCCAGCAGTCATCGGACAGGGGACTACGAGCAGTACTTC.

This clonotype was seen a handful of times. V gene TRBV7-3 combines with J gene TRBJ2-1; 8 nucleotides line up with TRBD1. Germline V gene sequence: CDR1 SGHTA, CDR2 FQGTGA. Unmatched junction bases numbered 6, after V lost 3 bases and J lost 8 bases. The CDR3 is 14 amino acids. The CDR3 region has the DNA TGTGCCAGCAGCTTCGGGACAGGTTACGATGAGCAGTTCTTC. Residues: CASSFGTGYDEQFF.

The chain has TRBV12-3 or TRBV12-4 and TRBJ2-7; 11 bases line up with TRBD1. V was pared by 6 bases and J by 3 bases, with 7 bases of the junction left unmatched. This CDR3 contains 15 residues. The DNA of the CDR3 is TGTGCCAGCAGCGGTCCGGGACAGGGGGACTACGAGCAGTACTTC. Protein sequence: CASSGPGQGDYEQYF.

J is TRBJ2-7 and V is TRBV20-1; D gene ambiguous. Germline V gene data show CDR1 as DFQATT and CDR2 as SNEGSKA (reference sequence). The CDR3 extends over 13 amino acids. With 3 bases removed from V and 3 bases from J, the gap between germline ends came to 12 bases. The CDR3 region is CSASVGIDYEQYF. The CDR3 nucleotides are TGCAGTGCTAGTGTGGGAATCGACTACGAGCAGTACTTC.